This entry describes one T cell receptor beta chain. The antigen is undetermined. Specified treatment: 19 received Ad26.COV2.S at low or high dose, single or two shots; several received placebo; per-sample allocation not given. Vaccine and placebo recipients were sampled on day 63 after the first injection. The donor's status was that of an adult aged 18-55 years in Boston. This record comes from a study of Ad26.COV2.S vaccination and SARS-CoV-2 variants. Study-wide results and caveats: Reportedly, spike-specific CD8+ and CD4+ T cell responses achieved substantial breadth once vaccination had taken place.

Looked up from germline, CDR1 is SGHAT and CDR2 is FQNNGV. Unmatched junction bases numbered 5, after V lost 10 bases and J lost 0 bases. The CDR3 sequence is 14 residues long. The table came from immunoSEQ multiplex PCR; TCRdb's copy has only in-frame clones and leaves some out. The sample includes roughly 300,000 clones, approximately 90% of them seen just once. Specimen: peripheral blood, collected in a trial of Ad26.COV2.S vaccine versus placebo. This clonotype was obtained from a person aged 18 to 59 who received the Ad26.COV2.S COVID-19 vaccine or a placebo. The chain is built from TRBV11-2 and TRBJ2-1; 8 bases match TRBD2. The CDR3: CATTLAGSYNEQFF. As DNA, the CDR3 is TGTGCCACCACTCTAGCGGGCTCCTACAATGAGCAGTTCTTC.